This TCR beta chain came from a study of T cell repertoires in cytomegalovirus infection. Study-level background: As its CMV epitopes, the study selected recently identified HLA-C-restricted and well-studied HLA-B-restricted targets. Shared public TCR beta signatures pointed to both CMV infection and a matching HLA type. Study-wide results and caveats: Cumulated frequencies of public TCR beta families served to identify carriers of CMV plus the relevant HLA. Dominating the ex vivo response were HLA-C-restricted CMV-specific TCR beta clonotypes.

Concerning this clonotype itself: No antigen is known for it.

Germline CDR1 reads SEHNR; CDR2 reads FQNEAQ (reference sequence). CDR3 size: 14 residues. V was trimmed by 10 bases and J by 1 base, leaving 16 bases between them. Each CDR3 protein gets one entry after TCRdb re-called the reads with MiXCR. Among fewer than 650,000 distinct CDR3 sequences, 40% were seen once, and the ten largest hold 48%. The sample here was cultured PBMCs, taken from culture after CMV antigen stimulation. The clonotype was recovered from a human donor in good health (CMV status not recorded). Some clones in this sample may be carry-over from other donors' samples. The chain recombines TRBV7-9 with TRBJ1-2; perhaps TRBD1 as D (6 bases). The CDR3: CAIPTGHNNYGYTF. The CDR3 DNA is TGTGCCATACCTACAGGGCACAATAACTATGGCTACACCTTC.